Listed here are 25 T cell receptor beta chains from one sample, sequenced in a study of cytomegalovirus exposure and HLA in healthy donors. The primer mix had 60 Vbeta and 13 Jbeta primers. Method: immunoSEQ multiplex PCR; TCRdb's copy keeps in-frame clones and lacks some. Of 110,000 or so clones listed, nearly 70% are singletons. Material for sequencing was PBMCs. Receptors were obtained from a woman between 70 and 85 years old in good health and CMV-seropositive.

This clone was seen once. The rearrangement joins TRBV5-1 to TRBJ2-1, with 8 bases lining up with TRBD2. Germline V lookup: CDR1 SGHRS, CDR2 YFSETQ. The CDR3 runs 17 residues. V was clipped by 5 bases and J by 3 bases; unmatched bases: 13. For the CDR3, the DNA is TGCGCCAGCAGGAGCAAAAGGCGGGGGGTCATCTACAATGAGCAGTTCTTC. As protein: CASRSKRRGVIYNEQFF.

This chain connects TRBV6-6 to TRBJ2-5, with TRBD1 as a possible D gene (6 bases). The J call may be mistaken, given a closer DNA end match to TRBJ2-7. The CDR3 is 15 amino acids. In germline, CDR1 is MNHNY, CDR2 SVGAGI (reference sequence). The DNA of the CDR3 is TGTGCCAGCAGTCGCGAGCAGGGGCGTTCCTACGAGCAGTACTTC. Its translation is CASSREQGRSYEQYF.

Comments on this clone: A read error may produce the germline difference seen at one junction end. The rearrangement uses TRBV5-4 and TRBJ2-7; 9 bases line up with TRBD1. This CDR3 region has 15 residues. The V gene's germline CDR1 is SGHNT and CDR2 YYREEE (reference sequence). CDR3 protein: CASSPRSGTGYVQYF. The CDR3 DNA reads TGTGCCAGCAGCCCCCGCTCCGGGACAGGGTACGTGCAGTACTTC.

V usage is TRBV6-5 and J usage is TRBJ2-1; 11 nucleotides match TRBD2. The CDR3 runs 15 residues. CDR1 MNHEY and CDR2 SVGAGI come from the germline V gene. With V trimmed by 6 bases and J by 9 bases, 10 bases remained unmatched. The CDR3 spells CASRESSGGWGEQFF. The CDR3, as DNA: TGTGCCAGCAGGGAGTCTAGCGGGGGGTGGGGTGAGCAGTTCTTC.

V usage is TRBV5-6 and J usage is TRBJ1-1; D is perhaps TRBD1 (5 bases). The CDR3 consists of 14 residues. Germline CDR1 SGHDT, CDR2 YYEEEE. The V gene lost 3 bases and the J gene lost 5 bases, with 14 bases spanning the gap. CDR3 nucleotide sequence: TGTGCCAGCAGCTACACCTACGGGGGGACTGAAGCTTTCTTT. Its protein is CASSYTYGGTEAFF. The full variable domain, its missing parts supplied by reference TRBV5-6 and TRBJ1-1, is DAGVTQSPTHLIKTRGQQVTLRCSPKSGHDTVSWYQQALGQGPQFIFQYYEEEERQRGNFPDRFSGHQFPNYSSELNVNALLLGDSALYLCASSYTYGGTEAFFGQGTRLTVV.

The chain couples TRBV7-2 to TRBJ2-5; perhaps TRBD2 as D (5 bases). The CDR3 is 17 residues long. CDR1 SGHTA and CDR2 FQGNSA come from the germline V gene. The ends were cut back, 6 bases at V and 1 base at J, with 21 bases in the middle. CDR3 residues: CASRLQPGDYFQETQYF. The CDR3 bases are TGTGCCAGCAGACTCCAGCCCGGGGATTATTTCCAAGAGACCCAGTACTTC.

CDR3 protein: CASSDWSGTGADNEQFF. DNA for the CDR3: TGTGCCAGCAGTGACTGGTCCGGGACAGGGGCAGACAATGAGCAGTTCTTC. V gene TRBV25-1 combines with J gene TRBJ2-1, with 10 bases aligning to TRBD1. Germline values: CDR1 MGHDK, CDR2 SYGVNS. This CDR3 is 17 amino acids long. J was trimmed by 5 bases and V by 3 bases; bases with no gene match: 10. The variable domain in full, completed from reference TRBV25-1 and TRBJ2-1, reads EADIYQTPRYLVIGTGKKITLECSQTMGHDKMYWYQQDPGMELHLIHYSYGVNSTEKGDLSSESTVSRIRTEHFPLTLESARPSHTSQYLCASSDWSGTGADNEQFFGPGTRLTVL.

The CDR3 region has the DNA TGTGCCAGCAGCCCTTCCGGGGGAAACGAAAAACTGTTTTTT. Amino acid sequence: CASSPSGGNEKLFF. The J gene is TRBJ1-4, the V gene TRBV11-1; tentative D call: TRBD1 (5 bases). The CDR3 is 14 residues long. Trimming pared 5 bases from V and 8 bases from J, leaving 15 bases between. Germline V lookup: CDR1 SGHAT, CDR2 FQDESV (reference sequence).

This clone came up once. V gene TRBV19 combines with J gene TRBJ2-3, with D perhaps TRBD1 (6 bases). Germline values: CDR1 LNHDA, CDR2 SQIVND (reference sequence). The CDR3 extends over 15 amino acids. Deletions cut 3 bases from V and 1 base from J, with 11 bases between. This CDR3 is CASSISRGGTDTQYF. The DNA for the CDR3 is TGTGCCAGTAGTATTTCCAGGGGTGGCACAGATACGCAGTATTTT.

The table lists this clone with a few counts. This chain uses TRBV27 with TRBJ1-6; tentative D call: TRBD1 (5 bases). There are 13 residues in the CDR3. V gave up 4 bases and J gave up 8 bases, with 9 bases separating them. Germline loops: CDR1 MNHEY, CDR2 SMNVEV (reference sequence). The CDR3 region has the DNA TGTGCCAGCAGTTACGGGGGGTATTCACCCCTCCACTTT. This codes for CASSYGGYSPLHF.

The V gene is TRBV30, the J gene TRBJ2-1, with 8 nucleotides matching TRBD2. Germline CDR1 GTSNPN, CDR2 SVGIG (reference sequence). The CDR3 extends over 15 amino acids. The V segment lost 4 bases and the J segment 5 bases; nucleotides outside the gene matches: 10. The CDR3 spells CAWTRISGGHNEQFF. For the CDR3, the DNA is TGTGCCTGGACACGAATAAGCGGGGGACACAATGAGCAGTTCTTC.

The sample holds one count of this clone. This chain links TRBV5-4 with TRBJ1-6; D perhaps matches TRBD1 (6 bases). Germline-derived CDR1 and CDR2 are SGHNT and YYREEE (reference sequence). CDR3 length: 16 residues. Trimming took off 0 bases at V and 9 bases at J, with 16 bases between the two ends. CDR3: CASSLDRGSMSSPLHF. CDR3 coding DNA: TGTGCCAGCAGCTTGGATAGGGGGAGCATGAGTTCACCCCTCCACTTT.

V gene TRBV4-1 combines with J gene TRBJ2-1; perhaps TRBD2 as D (6 bases). Trimming shortened V by 1 base and J by 12 bases, and 19 bases separated the two germline ends. The germline V gene has CDR1 MGHRA and CDR2 YSYEKL. The CDR3 loop spans 15 amino acids. CDR3 sequence reads: CASSQGTASELRQFF. The DNA for the CDR3 is TGCGCCAGCAGCCAAGGCACGGCTAGCGAATTGCGGCAGTTCTTC.

The chain uses TRBV4-1 and TRBJ2-3, with 10 nucleotides matching TRBD2. Losses at the gene ends were 4 bases for V and 0 bases for J; bases not matched to a gene: 13. The CDR3 runs 19 residues. Germline V gene sequence: CDR1 MGHRA, CDR2 YSYEKL. CDR3 sequence: CASSRLPPSGGPSTDTQYF. CDR3 DNA sequence: TGCGCCAGCAGCCGGCTACCCCCTAGCGGGGGCCCTAGCACAGATACGCAGTATTTT.

This clone was picked up one time. This rearrangement joins TRBV30 to TRBJ1-5; TRBD1 aligns across 7 bases. The trim removed 2 bases at V and 5 bases at J, leaving 6 bases unmatched. Germline CDR1 GTSNPN, CDR2 SVGIG (reference sequence). The CDR3 covers 14 residues. The CDR3, as DNA: TGTGCCTGGAGTTACCCTGACAGGGATCAGCCCCAGCATTTT. As protein: CAWSYPDRDQPQHF.

This rearrangement joins TRBV5-1 to TRBJ1-6; 8 bases are shared with TRBD1. CDR1 and CDR2 (germline): SGHRS, YFSETQ. Trimming removed 1 base from V and 8 bases from J; junction bases left unmatched: 2. The CDR3 sequence is 14 residues long. The CDR3 spells CASSLQGADSPLHF. Written as DNA, the CDR3 is TGCGCCAGCAGCTTGCAGGGGGCGGATTCACCCCTCCACTTT. Variable domain in full (rest from reference TRBV5-1 and TRBJ1-6): KAGVTQTPRYLIKTRGQQVTLSCSPISGHRSVSWYQQTPGQGLQFLFEYFSETQRNKGNFPGRFSGRQFSNSRSEMNVSTLELGDSALYLCASSLQGADSPLHFGNGTRLTVT.

The chain uses TRBV6-5 and TRBJ2-1, with a weak D call TRBD2 (7 bases). Germline CDR1 and CDR2: MNHEY and SVGAGI. Trimming shortened V by 6 bases and J by 8 bases, and 20 bases separated the two germline ends. The CDR3 runs 15 residues. CDR3 DNA: TGTGCCAGCAGCCGGACTAGAGGGGGGTTAGATGAGCAGTTCTTC. Translated, it gives CASSRTRGGLDEQFF.

The chain's CDR3 is CASSPRRGSIAGGGGTQYF. The CDR3 bases are TGTGCCAGCAGCCCCCGCCGGGGATCGATAGCGGGGGGAGGGGGTACGCAGTATTTT. This rearrangement joins TRBV7-2 to TRBJ2-3; 10 bases agree with TRBD2. The CDR3 has 19 amino acids. The J segment lost 8 bases and the V segment lost 5 bases, leaving 22 bases of the junction unmatched. Per germline, CDR1 SGHTA and CDR2 FQGNSA.

The J gene is TRBJ1-4, the V gene TRBV7-9, with 7 bases matching TRBD1. The CDR3 covers 15 residues. V gave up 5 bases and J gave up 7 bases; unmatched junction bases: 10. CDR1 is SEHNR and CDR2 is FQNEAQ in the germline V gene (reference sequence). CDR3 amino acids: CASSPSGQGGEKLFF. CDR3 bases: TGTGCCAGCAGCCCGAGTGGTCAGGGGGGTGAAAAACTGTTTTTT.

This sequence joins TRBV7-2 and TRBJ1-4; a weak D match, TRBD1 (5 bases). The CDR3 covers 14 residues. Germline assignment: CDR1 SGHTA and CDR2 FQGNSA. Trimming took off 1 base at V and 8 bases at J, with 11 bases between the two ends. The CDR3 here is CASSLGQPREKLFF. CDR3 in DNA: TGTGCCAGCAGCTTAGGACAGCCAAGGGAAAAACTGTTTTTT.

This clone was seen only a few times. The chain couples TRBV7-8 to TRBJ2-1; weak D call: TRBD2 (7 bases). The V and J ends lost 1 base and 7 bases respectively, with 14 bases between them. The CDR3 runs to 15 residues. Germline V gene sequence: CDR1 SGHVS, CDR2 FQNEAQ. CDR3 residues: CASSLVRGAWNEQFF. DNA of the CDR3: TGTGCCAGCAGCTTAGTACGGGGGGCCTGGAATGAGCAGTTCTTC.

Points on this clone: Since the CDR3 does not end with the conserved phenylalanine or tryptophan, this likely comes from a read error. The rearrangement uses TRBV29-1 and TRBJ1-2, with no clear D. From germline, CDR1 is SQVTM and CDR2 ANQGSEA. V was clipped by 5 bases and J by 0 bases, with 10 bases between them. The CDR3 contains 13 residues. The chain's CDR3 is CSVRSAPNYGYTV. The CDR3 DNA is TGCAGCGTTCGGTCAGCCCCTAACTATGGCTACACCGTC.

With respect to this clone: The junction departs from germline at one end; a sequencing error may be responsible. The chain employs TRBV11-2 and TRBJ2-5; 7 positions agree with TRBD2. This CDR3 has 13 amino acids. The germline gives CDR1 SGHAT, CDR2 FQNNGV. CDR3 nucleotides: TGTGCCAGCAGCCCGCAGCCTAGCGGTTTGGGGGACTTC. It specifies CASSPQPSGLGDF.

The chain recombines TRBV7-2 with TRBJ2-2; D may be TRBD2 (5 bases). Germline CDR1 SGHTA, CDR2 FQGNSA. V was trimmed by 7 bases and J by 5 bases, leaving 20 bases between them. The CDR3 loop spans 16 amino acids. The CDR3 nucleotides are TGTGCCAGCACCCTAGTGAGGGTAGTCGGGACCGGGGAGCTGTTTTTT. This encodes CASTLVRVVGTGELFF.

V gene TRBV7-2 combines with J gene TRBJ2-5, with D maybe TRBD2 (6 bases). This CDR3 spans 15 amino acids. Germline V lookup: CDR1 SGHTA, CDR2 FQGNSA. Trimming took 0 bases from V and 9 from J, leaving 17 bases between them. The CDR3 bases are TGTGCCAGCAGCTTAGCCGGGACTCCCACCGAGCCCCAGTACTTC. Protein: CASSLAGTPTEPQYF.